Here is one T cell receptor (beta chain) with its context. The sample is drawn from a study of metastatic and nonmetastatic thyroid tumors. Among the patients, none had received any treatment before thyroid surgery. Authors' methods: To classify distant metastasis in papillary thyroid cancer, a model was built from CDR3 differences across clinicopathological groups. TCRdb re-processed the PCR reads through MiXCR. The V and J calls and clone size come from TCRdb's table, not from the authors' own analysis. Of over 20,000 clones in the sample, about 16% were seen once. V was trimmed by 9 bases and J by 5 bases, leaving 11 bases between them. The CDR3 is 12 amino acids. CDR1 and CDR2 (germline): SGHRS, YFSETQ.

The TCR comes from a female donor with papillary thyroid cancer or a benign thyroid nodule (not recorded which). Some clones in this sample may be carry-over from other donors' samples. Material: tumor tissue. The chain uses TRBV5-1 and TRBJ2-2; weak D call: TRBD2 (6 bases). The CDR3, as DNA: TGCGCCATCCTCGGGGGAACCGGGGAGCTGTTTTTT. It yields the protein CAILGGTGELFF.